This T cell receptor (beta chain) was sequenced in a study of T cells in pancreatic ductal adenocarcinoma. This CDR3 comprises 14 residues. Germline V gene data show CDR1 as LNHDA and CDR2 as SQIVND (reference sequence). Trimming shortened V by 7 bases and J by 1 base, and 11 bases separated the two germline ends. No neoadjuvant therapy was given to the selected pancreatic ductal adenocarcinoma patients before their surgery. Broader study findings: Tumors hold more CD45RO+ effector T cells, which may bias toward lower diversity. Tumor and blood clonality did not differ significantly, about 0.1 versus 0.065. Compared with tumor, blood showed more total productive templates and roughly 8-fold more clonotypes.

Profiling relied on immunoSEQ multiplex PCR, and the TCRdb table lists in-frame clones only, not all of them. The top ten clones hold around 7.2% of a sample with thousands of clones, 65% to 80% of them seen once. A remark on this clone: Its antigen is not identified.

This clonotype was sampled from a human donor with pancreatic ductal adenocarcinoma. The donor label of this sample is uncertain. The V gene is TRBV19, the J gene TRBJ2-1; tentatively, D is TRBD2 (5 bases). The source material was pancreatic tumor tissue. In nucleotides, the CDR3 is TGTGCCAGTATAGGGAGAACATCCTACAATGAGCAGTTCTTC. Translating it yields CASIGRTSYNEQFF.